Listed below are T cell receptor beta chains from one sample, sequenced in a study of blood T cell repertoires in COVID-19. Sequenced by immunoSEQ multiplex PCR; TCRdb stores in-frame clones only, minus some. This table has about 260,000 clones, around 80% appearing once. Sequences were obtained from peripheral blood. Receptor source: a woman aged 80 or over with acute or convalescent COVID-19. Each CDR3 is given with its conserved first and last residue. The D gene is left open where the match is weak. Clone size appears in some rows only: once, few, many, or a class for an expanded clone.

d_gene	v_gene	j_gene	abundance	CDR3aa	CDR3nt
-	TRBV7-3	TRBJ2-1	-	CASSLQFYNEQFF	TGTGCCAGCAGCTTACAGTTCTACAATGAGCAGTTCTTC
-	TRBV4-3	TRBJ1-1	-	CASSQEPIAGRTEAFF	TGCGCCAGCAGCCAAGAACCTATTGCCGGTCGCACTGAAGCTTTCTTT
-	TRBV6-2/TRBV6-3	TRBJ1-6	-	CASSKPQGSTSPLHF	TGTGCCAGCAGTAAACCACAGGGCTCGACATCACCCCTCCACTTT
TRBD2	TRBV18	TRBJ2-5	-	CASSPFSLRKRTSGVQETQYF	TGTGCCAGCTCACCCTTCTCTTTACGAAAGCGGACTAGCGGGGTCCAAGAGACCCAGTACTTC
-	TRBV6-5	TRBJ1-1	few	CASSPGTLNTEAFF	TGTGCCAGCTCTCCTGGGACATTGAACACTGAAGCTTTCTTT
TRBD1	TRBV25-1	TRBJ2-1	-	CASSEVTGGFEQFF	TGTGCCAGCAGTGAAGTGACAGGGGGCTTTGAGCAGTTCTTC
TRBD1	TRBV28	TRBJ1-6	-	CASSRGDRPSSYNSPLHF	TGTGCCAGCAGCCGCGGGGACAGGCCGAGCTCCTATAATTCACCCCTCCACTTT
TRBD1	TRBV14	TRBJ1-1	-	CASSPSRGRGTEAFF	TGTGCCAGCAGCCCATCCAGGGGGCGTGGGACTGAAGCTTTCTTT
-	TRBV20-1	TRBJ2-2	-	CSATGEGELFF	TGCAGTGCGACTGGGGAGGGGGAGCTGTTTTTT
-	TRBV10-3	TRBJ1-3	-	CAISAAGGRLTSNTIYF	TGTGCCATCAGTGCGGCCGGGGGGCGCCTCACCTCGAACACCATATATTTT
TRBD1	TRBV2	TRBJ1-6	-	CASSIRQGDNSPLHF	TGTGCCAGCAGTATTCGACAGGGCGATAATTCACCCCTCCACTTT
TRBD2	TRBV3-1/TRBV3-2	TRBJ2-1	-	CASSPETSGSLEQFF	TGTGCCAGCAGCCCGGAGACTAGCGGGAGTCTTGAGCAGTTCTTC
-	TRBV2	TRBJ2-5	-	CASSLASNQETQYF	TGTGCCAGCAGTCTAGCCTCTAACCAAGAGACCCAGTACTTC
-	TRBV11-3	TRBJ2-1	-	CASSLSRGSLLQFF	TGTGCCAGCAGCTTGTCCCGAGGCTCCCTGCTGCAGTTCTTC
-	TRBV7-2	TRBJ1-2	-	CASSWTLESRGGYTF	TGTGCCAGCAGCTGGACTCTGGAGTCTCGGGGTGGCTACACCTTC
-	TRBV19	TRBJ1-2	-	CASSIEPAINGYTF	TGTGCCAGTAGTATAGAACCAGCGATAAACGGCTACACCTTC
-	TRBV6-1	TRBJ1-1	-	CASSEDNTNTEAFF	TGTGCCAGCAGTGAGGACAACACGAACACTGAAGCTTTCTTT
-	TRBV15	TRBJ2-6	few	CATRRQGGAGANVLTF	TGTGCCACCAGAAGACAGGGAGGTGCTGGGGCCAACGTCCTGACTTTC
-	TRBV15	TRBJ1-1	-	CATSRTQGLNTEAFF	TGTGCCACCAGCAGGACACAGGGTTTGAACACTGAAGCTTTCTTT
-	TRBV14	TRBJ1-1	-	CASSIGGNTEAFF	TGTGCCAGCAGCATAGGGGGGAACACTGAAGCTTTCTTT